Following are 7 T cell receptor beta chains from one sample sequenced in a study of blood T cell repertoires in COVID-19. The protocol was immunoSEQ multiplex PCR, while the TCRdb copy is restricted to in-frame clones and leaves out a portion. The table has roughly 210,000 clones, roughly nine tenths seen once; the top ten hold approximately 1.7%. The sequenced sample was peripheral blood. The origin of the receptors is a man between 65 and 85 years old with acute or convalescent COVID-19.

This clone was seen a single time. This sequence joins TRBV27 and TRBJ2-7; 7 bases are a match to TRBD2. Germline V lookup: CDR1 MNHEY, CDR2 SMNVEV (reference sequence). Trimming cost V 2 bases and J 4 bases; bases outside gene matches: 8. This CDR3 has 15 amino acids. The CDR3 DNA is TGTGCCAGCAGTTTAATCGTTGGGGGAGGGTACGAGCAGTACTTC. It is translated as CASSLIVGGGYEQYF.

The chain combines TRBV19 with TRBJ2-1, with TRBD2 identical over 13 bases. The V segment lost 5 bases and the J segment 2 bases; nucleotides outside the gene matches: 6. The CDR3 is made up of 17 amino acids. The germline V gene has CDR1 LNHDA and CDR2 SQIVND (reference sequence). The CDR3: CASSPRTSGRTYNEQFF. Written as DNA, the CDR3 is TGTGCCAGTAGTCCCCGGACTAGCGGGAGAACCTACAATGAGCAGTTCTTC.

The chain joins TRBV5-1 to TRBJ2-7, with 8 bases fitting TRBD1. Unmatched junction bases numbered 6, after V lost 4 bases and J lost 3 bases. Per the germline V gene, CDR1 is SGHRS and CDR2 is YFSETQ. This CDR3 has 14 residues. Here the CDR3 reads CASSARQGNYEQYF. The CDR3 bases are TGCGCCAGCAGCGCCAGACAGGGGAACTACGAGCAGTACTTC.

The V and J genes are TRBV11-1 and TRBJ1-1, with D hard to call. With 3 bases removed from V and 0 bases from J, the gap between germline ends came to 8 bases. The CDR3 is 14 amino acids. The germline gives CDR1 SGHAT, CDR2 FQDESV (reference sequence). The chain's CDR3 is CASSLFSLNTEAFF. The CDR3 DNA is TGTGCCAGCAGCTTGTTCAGTCTGAACACTGAAGCTTTCTTT.

J is TRBJ1-1 and V is TRBV5-5, with D unresolved. The CDR3 contains 13 residues. Trimming took 1 base from V and 1 from J, leaving 5 bases between them. Per germline, CDR1 SGHKS and CDR2 YYEKEE (reference sequence). The chain's CDR3 is CASSLLGNTEAFF. The CDR3 DNA sequence: TGTGCCAGCAGCTTGCTAGGGAACACTGAAGCTTTCTTT.

The chain links TRBV11-1 to TRBJ2-5; 8 bases map to TRBD1. V trimming: 3 bases; J trimming: 4 bases; junction bases outside the gene matches: 4. This CDR3 has 14 amino acids. CDR1 SGHAT and CDR2 FQDESV come from the germline V gene (reference sequence). The DNA of the CDR3 is TGTGCCAGCAGCTTGGCAGGGGGCCCAGAGACCCAGTACTTC. As protein: CASSLAGGPETQYF. The whole variable domain, remainder taken from reference TRBV11-1 and TRBJ2-5, is EAEVAQSPRYKITEKSQAVAFWCDPISGHATLYWYRQILGQGPELLVQFQDESVVDDSQLPKDRFSAERLKGVDSTLKIQPAELGDSAMYLCASSLAGGPETQYFGPGTRLLVL.

This clone was counted at least ten times. In DNA, the CDR3 is TGTGCCAGCAGTGAAAGGTTCGCAGGGGCGAACACTGAAGCTTTCTTT. It yields the protein CASSERFAGANTEAFF. The chain is built from TRBV2 and TRBJ1-1, with a possible D match to TRBD1 (6 bases). In germline, CDR1 is SNHLY, CDR2 FYNNEI. The CDR3 consists of 16 residues. With 2 bases removed from V and 1 base from J, the gap between germline ends came to 14 bases.